This T cell receptor beta chain was recovered during a study of shared clonotypes between healthy human individuals. Study-level results: Since donors were few, the genetic and exposure-history diversity represented was limited. Donor clonotype sharing was expected to depend on sequencing depth.

The protocol was immunoSEQ multiplex PCR, while the TCRdb copy is restricted to in-frame clones and leaves out a portion. The sample has 400,000 to 550,000 clones, around 80% seen once. On this clone itself: The antigen is undetermined. Within the sample, other DNA sequences also encode this same CDR3.

Recent vaccinations or acute infections were absent in the healthy HIV-negative adult donors. With 0 bases removed from V and 3 bases from J, the gap between germline ends came to 6 bases. Germline CDR1 and CDR2: SGHRS and YFSETQ. The CDR3 is made up of 13 amino acids. Material: PBMCs. This sequence joins TRBV5-1 and TRBJ1-1; D unresolved. This sequence was found in a woman in her thirties or forties in good health. Some clones in this sample may be carry-over from other donors' samples. CDR3 DNA: TGCGCCAGCAGCTTGGTGGGTGACACTGAAGCTTTCTTT. Protein product: CASSLVGDTEAFF.